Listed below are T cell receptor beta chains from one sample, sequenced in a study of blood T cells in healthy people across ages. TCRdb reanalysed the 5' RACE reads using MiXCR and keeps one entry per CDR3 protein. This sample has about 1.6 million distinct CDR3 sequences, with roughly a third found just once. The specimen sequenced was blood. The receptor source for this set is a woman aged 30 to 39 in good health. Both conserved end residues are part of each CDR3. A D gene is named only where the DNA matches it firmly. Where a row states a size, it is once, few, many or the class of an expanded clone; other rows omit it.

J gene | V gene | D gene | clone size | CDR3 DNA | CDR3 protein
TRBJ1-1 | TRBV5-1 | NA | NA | TGCGCCAGCAGCTCCTCGTGGGGCGAAGCTTTCTTT | CASSSSWGEAFF
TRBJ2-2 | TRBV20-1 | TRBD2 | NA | TGCAGTGCTAGTTCTAGCGGGGGCCCGAACACCGGGGAGCTGTTTTTT | CSASSSGGPNTGELFF
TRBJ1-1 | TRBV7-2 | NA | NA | TGTGCCAGCAGCTCCTTCGCGGCTGAAGCTTTCTTT | CASSSFAAEAFF
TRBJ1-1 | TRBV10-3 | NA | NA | TGTGCCATACAGGCGGGGGGCGACAACACTGAAGCTTTCTTT | CAIQAGGDNTEAFF
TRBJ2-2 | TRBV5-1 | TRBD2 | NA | TGCGCCAGCAGCTTTCGGGTAGCGGGAACGAACACCGGGGAGCTGTTTTTT | CASSFRVAGTNTGELFF
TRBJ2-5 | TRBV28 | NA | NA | TGTGCCGGCAGTCCAGCGGAACGAGGAGAGCAGTACTTC | CAGSPAERGEQYF
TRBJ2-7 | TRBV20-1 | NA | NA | TGCAGCGTGATAGGGACTGGGGCCTACGAGCAGTACTTC | CSVIGTGAYEQYF
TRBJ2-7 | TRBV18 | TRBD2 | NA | TGTGCCAGCTCACGCGCCTTAGCGGGAGACTACGAGCAGTACTTC | CASSRALAGDYEQYF
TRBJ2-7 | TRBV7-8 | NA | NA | TGTGCCAGCAGCTTAAAAGGTTTAGAATGGGGGGACCACGAGCAGTACTTC | CASSLKGLEWGDHEQYF
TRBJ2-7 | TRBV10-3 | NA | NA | TGTGCCATCTGTGGTACTAGCCGATCCCTCTACGAGCAGTACTTC | CAICGTSRSLYEQYF
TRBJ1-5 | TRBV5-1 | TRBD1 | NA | TGCGCCAGCAGCGAAGGACAGGATCAGAATCAGCCCCAGCATTTT | CASSEGQDQNQPQHF
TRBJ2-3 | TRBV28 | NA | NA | TGTGCCAGCAGACGACCCCCGGGGGATACGCAGTATTTT | CASRRPPGDTQYF
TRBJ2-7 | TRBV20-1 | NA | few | TGCAGTGCTAGTGGACTGAGTGGCGAGCAGTACTTC | CSASGLSGEQYF
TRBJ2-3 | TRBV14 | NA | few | TGTGCCAGCAGCCAAGATTTCGGGGAAGGCACAGATACGCAGTATTTT | CASSQDFGEGTDTQYF
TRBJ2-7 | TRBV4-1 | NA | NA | TGCGCCAGCAGCGACCCGGGACCAGAAGTCTTC | CASSDPGPEVF
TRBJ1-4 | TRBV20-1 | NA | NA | TGCAGTGGCAGTCAGGGAACTAATGAAAAACTGTTTTTT | CSGSQGTNEKLFF
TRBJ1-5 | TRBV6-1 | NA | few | TGTGCCAGCAGTGAAGACCTGATTCAGCCCCAGCATTTT | CASSEDLIQPQHF
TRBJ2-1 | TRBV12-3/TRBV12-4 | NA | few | TGTGCCAGCAGTTTCTCCGGGAGCTTGGGTGAGCAGTTCTTC | CASSFSGSLGEQFF
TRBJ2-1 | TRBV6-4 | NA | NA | TGTGCCAGCACCGGAGAGACGGGCAATGAGCAGTTCTTC | CASTGETGNEQFF
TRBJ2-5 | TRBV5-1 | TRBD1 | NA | TGCGCCAGCAGCTCCCGTAAGACAGGGAACCAAGAGACCCAGTACTTC | CASSSRKTGNQETQYF
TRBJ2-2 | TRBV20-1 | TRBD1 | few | TGCAGTCTCGACAGGGCGAACACCGGGGAGCTGTTTTTT | CSLDRANTGELFF
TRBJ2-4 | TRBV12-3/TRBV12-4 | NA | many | TGTGCCAGCAGTTCACGGCCGGAGCTAGCCAAAAACATTCAGTACTTC | CASSSRPELAKNIQYF
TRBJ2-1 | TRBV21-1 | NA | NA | TGTGCCAGCACCTCGACTAGCGGGAGTATGTCTGAGCAGTTCTTC | CASTSTSGSMSEQFF
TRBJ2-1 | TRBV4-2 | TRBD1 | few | TGTGCCAGCACCCCGGACAGGGAAGGATACAATGAGCAGTTCTTC | CASTPDREGYNEQFF
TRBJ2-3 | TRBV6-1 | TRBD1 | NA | TGTGCCAGCAGTGCCTATGGGAAACAGGGGGTAACGCAGTATTTT | CASSAYGKQGVTQYF
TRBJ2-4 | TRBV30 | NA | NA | TGTGCCTGGAGTTCAAGGGACGGATCCTTCAAGCAGTACTTC | CAWSSRDGSFKQYF
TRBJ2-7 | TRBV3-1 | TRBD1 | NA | TGTGCCAGCAGCCGGGTTGGGACAGGGGAAAAAAACGAGCAGTACTTC | CASSRVGTGEKNEQYF
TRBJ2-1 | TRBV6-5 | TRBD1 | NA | TGTGCCAGCAGCGCCGACAGGGCCCGAAGGGACAACGAGCAGTTCTTC | CASSADRARRDNEQFF
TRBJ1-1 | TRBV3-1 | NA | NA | TGTGCCTGCAGCCAAGGGACGAACACTGAAGCTTTCTTT | CACSQGTNTEAFF
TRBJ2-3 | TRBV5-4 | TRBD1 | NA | TGTGCCAGCAAGGTCAGGGGGTCCACAGATACGCAGTATTTT | CASKVRGSTDTQYF
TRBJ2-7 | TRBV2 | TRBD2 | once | TGTGCCAGCAGCGCCAGACTAGCGGGAGATAAGCAGTACTTC | CASSARLAGDKQYF
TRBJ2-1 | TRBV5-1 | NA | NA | TGCGCCAGCAGCGTCCGGGACGGGCCTCCGGGGAATGAGCAGTTCTTC | CASSVRDGPPGNEQFF
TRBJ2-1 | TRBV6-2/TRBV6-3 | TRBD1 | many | TGTGCCAGCAGTTACTCGGATGGGACAGGGGTGTTCTTC | CASSYSDGTGVFF
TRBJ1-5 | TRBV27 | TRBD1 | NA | TGTGCCAGCAGTTTTCAGGGGGCTGGTCAGCCCCAGCATTTT | CASSFQGAGQPQHF
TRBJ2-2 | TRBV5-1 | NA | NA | TGCGCCAGCAGCGTCCCGGGACCTGGGGCCGGGGAGCTGTTTTTT | CASSVPGPGAGELFF
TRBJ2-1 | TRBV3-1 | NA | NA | TGTGCCAGCAGCCAAGGGCCTCCGGGGGGCAGCTACAATGAGCAGTTCTTC | CASSQGPPGGSYNEQFF
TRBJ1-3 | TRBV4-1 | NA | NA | TGCGCCAGCAGCCAAGTGTACGGGGTGGAAAACACCATATATTTT | CASSQVYGVENTIYF
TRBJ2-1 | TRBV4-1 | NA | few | TGCGCCAGCAGCCAAGGAGTTGGGGGCAACAACAATGAGCAGTTCTTC | CASSQGVGGNNNEQFF
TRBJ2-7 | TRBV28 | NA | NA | TGTGCCACCACCAGGGGTAATGTGGGCGAGCAGTACTTC | CATTRGNVGEQYF
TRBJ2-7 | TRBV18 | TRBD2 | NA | TGTGCCAGCTCAGGGACTAGCGGGAGACCGCACGAGCAGTACTTC | CASSGTSGRPHEQYF
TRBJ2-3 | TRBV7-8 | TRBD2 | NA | TGTGCCTGCAGCCCCGGGACTAGCGGAACTAGCACAGATACGCAGTATTTT | CACSPGTSGTSTDTQYF
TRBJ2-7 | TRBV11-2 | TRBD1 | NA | TGTGCCAGCAGCTTAGATTTAGGGGGCGGATATTCCTACGAGCAGTACTTC | CASSLDLGGGYSYEQYF
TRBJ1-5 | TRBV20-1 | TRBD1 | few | TGCAGTGCGGACGGACAGGGTTTACAGCCCCAGCATTTT | CSADGQGLQPQHF
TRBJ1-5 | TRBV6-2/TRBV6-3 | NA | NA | TGTGCCAGCAGCCCCACCAGGAGAAACAATCAGCCCCAGCATTTT | CASSPTRRNNQPQHF
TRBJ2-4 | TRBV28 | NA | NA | TGTGCCAGCAGTTTTCAGGTTCAAAACGTTCAGTACTTC | CASSFQVQNVQYF
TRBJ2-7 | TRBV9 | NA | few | TGTGCCAGCAGCGTAGGGGGGACGGGGGTCGACGAGCAGTACTTC | CASSVGGTGVDEQYF